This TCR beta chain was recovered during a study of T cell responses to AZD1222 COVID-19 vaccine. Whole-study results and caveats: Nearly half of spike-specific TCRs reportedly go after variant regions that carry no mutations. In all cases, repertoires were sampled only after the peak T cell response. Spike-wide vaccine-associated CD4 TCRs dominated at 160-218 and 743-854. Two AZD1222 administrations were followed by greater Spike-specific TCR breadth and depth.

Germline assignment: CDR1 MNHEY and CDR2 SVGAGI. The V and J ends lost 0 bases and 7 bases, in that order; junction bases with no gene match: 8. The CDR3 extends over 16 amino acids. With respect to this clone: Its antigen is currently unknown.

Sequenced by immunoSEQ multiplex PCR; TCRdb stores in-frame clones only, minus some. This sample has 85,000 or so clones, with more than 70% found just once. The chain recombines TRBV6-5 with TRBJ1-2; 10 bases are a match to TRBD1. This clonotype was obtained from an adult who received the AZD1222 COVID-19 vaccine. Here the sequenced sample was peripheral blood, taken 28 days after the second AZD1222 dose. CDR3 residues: CASSYSSGGQGFGYTF. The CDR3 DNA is TGTGCCAGCAGTTACTCGTCCGGGGGACAGGGGTTTGGCTACACCTTC.